This entry is about one TCR beta chain. What it recognizes is unknown. This CDR3 has 13 amino acids. Germline lookup yields CDR1 MDHEN and CDR2 SYDVKM. Trimming left V 11 bases short and J 5 bases short, with 18 bases between. Donors had no recently reported acute infections or vaccinations and were HIV-negative. The method was immunoSEQ multiplex PCR; TCRdb's version includes in-frame clones alone and lacks a portion of them. The sample shows 2 million to 2.5 million clones, 85% to 95% of them seen only once. These data originate in a study of shared clonotypes between healthy human individuals. Findings of the study overall: For naive CD4 cells, 4.5% to 6.5% of clonotypes were shared across a handful of donors.

The chain carries TRBV28 and TRBJ1-1; possible D gene TRBD1, 6 bases. The receptor was derived from a young man in good health. Some clones in this sample may be carry-over from other donors' samples. The material sequenced was naive CD4+ T cells from PBMCs. Subset indicated: CD45RA+ positively selected. CDR3 residues: CAGSPGVWTEAFF. The CDR3 DNA reads as TGTGCCGGAAGCCCAGGGGTATGGACTGAAGCTTTCTTT.